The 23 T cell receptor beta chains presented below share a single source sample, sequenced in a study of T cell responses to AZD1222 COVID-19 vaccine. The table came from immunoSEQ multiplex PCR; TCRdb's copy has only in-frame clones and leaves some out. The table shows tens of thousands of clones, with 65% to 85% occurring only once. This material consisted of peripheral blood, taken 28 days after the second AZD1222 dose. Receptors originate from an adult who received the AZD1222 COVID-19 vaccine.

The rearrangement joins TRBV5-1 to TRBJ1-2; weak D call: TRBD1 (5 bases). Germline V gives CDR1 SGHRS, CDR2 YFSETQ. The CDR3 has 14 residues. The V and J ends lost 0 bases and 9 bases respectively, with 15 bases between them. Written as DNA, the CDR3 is TGCGCCAGCAGCTTGGCAGGGCGGGGTAATAGCTACACCTTC. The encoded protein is CASSLAGRGNSYTF.

CDR3: CASSIWGSNEKLFF. The CDR3, as DNA: TGTGCCAGTAGTATATGGGGATCTAATGAAAAACTGTTTTTT. The chain joins TRBV19 to TRBJ1-4; D is unclear. Germline V gene lookup returns CDR1 LNHDA and CDR2 SQIVND (reference sequence). This CDR3 comprises 14 residues. V lost 2 bases to trimming and J lost 3 bases, with 7 bases between them.

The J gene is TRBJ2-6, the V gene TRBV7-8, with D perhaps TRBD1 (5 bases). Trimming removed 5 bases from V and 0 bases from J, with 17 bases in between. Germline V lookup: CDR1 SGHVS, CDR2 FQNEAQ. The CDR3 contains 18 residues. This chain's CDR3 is CASSQDRTINSGANVLTF. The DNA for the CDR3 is TGTGCCAGCAGCCAAGACAGAACCATTAACTCTGGGGCCAACGTCCTGACTTTC.

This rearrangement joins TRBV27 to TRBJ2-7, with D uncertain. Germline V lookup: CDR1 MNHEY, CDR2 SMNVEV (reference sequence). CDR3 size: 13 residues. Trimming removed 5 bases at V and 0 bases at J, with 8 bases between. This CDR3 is CASSPLGSYEQYF. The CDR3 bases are TGTGCCAGCAGTCCCCTGGGCTCCTACGAGCAGTACTTC.

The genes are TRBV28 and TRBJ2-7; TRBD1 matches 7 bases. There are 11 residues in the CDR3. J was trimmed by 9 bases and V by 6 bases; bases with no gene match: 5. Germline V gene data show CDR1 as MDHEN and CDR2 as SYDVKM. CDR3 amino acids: CASSMGQWQYF. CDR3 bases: TGTGCCAGCAGCATGGGACAGTGGCAGTACTTC.

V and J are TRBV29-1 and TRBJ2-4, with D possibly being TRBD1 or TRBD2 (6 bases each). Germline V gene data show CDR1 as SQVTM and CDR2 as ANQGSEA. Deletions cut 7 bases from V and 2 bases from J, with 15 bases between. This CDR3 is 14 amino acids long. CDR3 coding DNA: TGCAGCGCCTGGAGGAGGGGGACCAAAAACATTCAGTACTTC. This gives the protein CSAWRRGTKNIQYF.

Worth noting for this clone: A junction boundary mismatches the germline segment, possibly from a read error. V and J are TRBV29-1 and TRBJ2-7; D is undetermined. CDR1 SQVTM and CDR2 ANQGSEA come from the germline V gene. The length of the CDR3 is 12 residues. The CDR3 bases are TGCAGCGCTGAAGGGCTTACCTACGAGCAGTACTTC. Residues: CSAEGLTYEQYF.

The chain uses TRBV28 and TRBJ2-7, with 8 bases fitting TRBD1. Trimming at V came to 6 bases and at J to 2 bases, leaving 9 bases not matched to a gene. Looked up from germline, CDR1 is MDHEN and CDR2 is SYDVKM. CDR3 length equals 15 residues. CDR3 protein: CASSRPPQGAYEQYF. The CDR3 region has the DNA TGTGCCAGCAGCCGCCCCCCACAGGGGGCCTACGAGCAGTACTTC.

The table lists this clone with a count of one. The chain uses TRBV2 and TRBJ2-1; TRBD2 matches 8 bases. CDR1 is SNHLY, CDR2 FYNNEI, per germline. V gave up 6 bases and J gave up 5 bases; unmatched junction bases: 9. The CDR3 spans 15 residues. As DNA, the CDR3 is TGTGCCAGCAGAGGTGGACTAGCCCTGAACAATGAGCAGTTCTTC. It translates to CASRGGLALNNEQFF.

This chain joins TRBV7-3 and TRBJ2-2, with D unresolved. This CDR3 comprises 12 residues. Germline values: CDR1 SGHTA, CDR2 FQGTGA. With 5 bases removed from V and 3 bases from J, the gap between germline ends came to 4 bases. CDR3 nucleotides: TGTGCCAGCAGCCCCGACACCGGGGAGCTGTTTTTT. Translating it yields CASSPDTGELFF.

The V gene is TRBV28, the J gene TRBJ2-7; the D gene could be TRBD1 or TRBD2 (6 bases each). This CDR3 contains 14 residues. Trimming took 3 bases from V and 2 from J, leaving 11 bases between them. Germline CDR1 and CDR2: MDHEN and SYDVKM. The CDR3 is CASSFSGATYEQYF. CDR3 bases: TGTGCCAGCAGTTTTTCGGGGGCCACCTACGAGCAGTACTTC.

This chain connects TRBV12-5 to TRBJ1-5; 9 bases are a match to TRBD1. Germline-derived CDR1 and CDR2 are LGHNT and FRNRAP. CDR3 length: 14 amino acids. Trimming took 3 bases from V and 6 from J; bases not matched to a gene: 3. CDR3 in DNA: TGTGCTAGTGGTTTTGGGACAGGGTTTCAGCCCCAGCATTTT. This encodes CASGFGTGFQPQHF.

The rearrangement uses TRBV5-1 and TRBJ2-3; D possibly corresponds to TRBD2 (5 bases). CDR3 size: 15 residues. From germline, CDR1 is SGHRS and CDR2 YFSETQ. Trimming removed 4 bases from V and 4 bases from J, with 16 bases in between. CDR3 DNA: TGCGCCAGCAGCCAGTTGGGAGTTCGAGCAGATACGCAGTATTTT. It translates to CASSQLGVRADTQYF. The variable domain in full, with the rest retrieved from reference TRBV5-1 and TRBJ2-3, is KAGVTQTPRYLIKTRGQQVTLSCSPISGHRSVSWYQQTPGQGLQFLFEYFSETQRNKGNFPGRFSGRQFSNSRSEMNVSTLELGDSALYLCASSQLGVRADTQYFGPGTRLTVL.

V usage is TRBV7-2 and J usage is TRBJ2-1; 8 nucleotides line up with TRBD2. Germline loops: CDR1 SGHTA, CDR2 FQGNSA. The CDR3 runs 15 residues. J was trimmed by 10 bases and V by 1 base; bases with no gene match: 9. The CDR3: CASSLDGRADGEQFF. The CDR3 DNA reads TGTGCCAGCAGCTTAGACGGGAGGGCCGACGGGGAGCAGTTCTTC.

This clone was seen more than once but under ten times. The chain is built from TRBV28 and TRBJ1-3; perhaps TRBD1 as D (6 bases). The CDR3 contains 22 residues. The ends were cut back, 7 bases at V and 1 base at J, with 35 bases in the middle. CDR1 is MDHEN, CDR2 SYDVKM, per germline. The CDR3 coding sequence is TGTGCCAGCACCATGGGGCGGGGGGCCCTTGTCGAACCCGATTTTTCTGGAAACACCATATATTTT. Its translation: CASTMGRGALVEPDFSGNTIYF.

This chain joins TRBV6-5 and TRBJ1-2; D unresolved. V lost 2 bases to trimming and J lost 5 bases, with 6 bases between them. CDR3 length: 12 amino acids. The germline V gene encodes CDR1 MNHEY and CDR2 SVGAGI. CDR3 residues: CASSYVGYGYTF. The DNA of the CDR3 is TGTGCCAGCAGTTACGTGGGATATGGCTACACCTTC.

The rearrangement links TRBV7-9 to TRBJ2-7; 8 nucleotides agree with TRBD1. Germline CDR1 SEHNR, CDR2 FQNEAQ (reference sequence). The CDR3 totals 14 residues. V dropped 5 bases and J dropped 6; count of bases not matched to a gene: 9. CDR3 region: CASSTGQGGGEQYF. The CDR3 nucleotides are TGTGCCAGCAGCACAGGACAGGGCGGTGGCGAGCAGTACTTC.

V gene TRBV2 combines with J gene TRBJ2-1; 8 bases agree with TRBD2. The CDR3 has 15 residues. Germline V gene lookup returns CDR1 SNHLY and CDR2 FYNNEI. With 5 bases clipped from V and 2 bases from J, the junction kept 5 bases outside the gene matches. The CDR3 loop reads CASSRGAGAYNEQFF. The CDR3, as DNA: TGTGCCAGCAGTCGGGGAGCGGGAGCCTACAATGAGCAGTTCTTC.

This chain's CDR3 is CASQGGRYQETQYF. As DNA, the CDR3 is TGTGCCAGTCAAGGAGGCAGGTACCAAGAGACCCAGTACTTC. The V call is TRBV2, the J call TRBJ2-5; tentative D call: TRBD2 (5 bases). Germline V gene lookup returns CDR1 SNHLY and CDR2 FYNNEI. V was shortened by 9 bases and J by 0 bases, with 14 bases between the two germline ends. The CDR3 length is 14 residues.

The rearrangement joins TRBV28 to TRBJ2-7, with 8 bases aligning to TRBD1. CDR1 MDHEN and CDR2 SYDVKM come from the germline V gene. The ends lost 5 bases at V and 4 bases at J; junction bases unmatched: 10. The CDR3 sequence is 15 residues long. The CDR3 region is CASSPAGTGSYEQYF. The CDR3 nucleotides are TGTGCCAGCAGTCCCGCCGGGACAGGCTCGTACGAGCAGTACTTC.

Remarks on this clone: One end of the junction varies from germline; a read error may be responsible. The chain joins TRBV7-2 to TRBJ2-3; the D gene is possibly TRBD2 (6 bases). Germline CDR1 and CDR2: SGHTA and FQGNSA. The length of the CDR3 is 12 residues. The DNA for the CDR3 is TGTGCCAGCAGCGTAGCGGTGGATACGCAGTATTTT. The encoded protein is CASSVAVDTQYF.

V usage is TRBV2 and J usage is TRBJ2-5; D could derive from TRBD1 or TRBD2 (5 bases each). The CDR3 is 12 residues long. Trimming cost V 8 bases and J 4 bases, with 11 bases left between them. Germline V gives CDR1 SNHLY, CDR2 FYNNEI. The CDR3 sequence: CASEGPGETQYF. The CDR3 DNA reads TGTGCCAGCGAGGGGCCGGGAGAGACCCAGTACTTC. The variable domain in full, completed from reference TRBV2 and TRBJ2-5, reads EPEVTQTPSHQVTQMGQEVILRCVPISNHLYFYWYRQILGQKVEFLVSFYNNEISEKSEIFDDQFSVERPDGSNFTLKIRSTKLEDSAMYFCASEGPGETQYFGPGTRLLVL.

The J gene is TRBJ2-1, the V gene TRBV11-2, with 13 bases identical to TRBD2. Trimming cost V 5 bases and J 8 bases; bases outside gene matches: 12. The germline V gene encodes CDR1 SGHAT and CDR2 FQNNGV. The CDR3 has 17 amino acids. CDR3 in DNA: TGTGCCAGCAGCGCTCGGACTAGCGGGAGATGGACGGATGAGCAGTTCTTC. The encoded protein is CASSARTSGRWTDEQFF.